Included here is one T cell receptor (beta chain) sequence, with context. Its antigen is as yet unknown. The sample comes from a study of T cell responses to AZD1222 COVID-19 vaccine. Across the study: Doses given second, at about 4 or about 12 weeks, were pooled.

Study-level points and caveats: No day 14 peak samples; only post-peak repertoires were characterized. Two doses of AZD1222 preceded a rise in Spike-specific TCR breadth and depth.

TCRdb keeps only in-frame clones here, not all; method: immunoSEQ multiplex PCR. The sample contains 85,000 to 130,000 clones, over 80% of which appear only once. The V end was cut by 1 base, the J end by 2 bases, with 13 bases between. The CDR3 spans 16 residues. The germline V gene has CDR1 SGHTA and CDR2 FQGNSA. This chain uses TRBV7-2 with TRBJ2-3; TRBD2 is a possible D gene (5 bases). This clonotype originated in an adult in good health. This specimen consisted of peripheral blood, obtained on day 0 of AZD1222 vaccination. CDR3 sequence (DNA): TGTGCCAGCAGCTTAGTCTTGGCGGGCTCCACAGATACGCAGTATTTT. This encodes CASSLVLAGSTDTQYF.